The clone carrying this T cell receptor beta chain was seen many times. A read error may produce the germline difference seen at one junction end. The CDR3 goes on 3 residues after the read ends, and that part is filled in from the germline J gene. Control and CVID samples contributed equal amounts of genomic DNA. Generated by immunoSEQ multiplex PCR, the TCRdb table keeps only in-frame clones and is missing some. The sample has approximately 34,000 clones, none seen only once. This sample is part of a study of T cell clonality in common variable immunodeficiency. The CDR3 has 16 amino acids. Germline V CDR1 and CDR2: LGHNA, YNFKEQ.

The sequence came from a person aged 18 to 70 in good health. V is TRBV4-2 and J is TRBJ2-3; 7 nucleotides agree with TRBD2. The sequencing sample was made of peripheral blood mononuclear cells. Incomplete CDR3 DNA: TGCGCCAGCAGCCAATATAGTATGGCTAGCGGAGATACG. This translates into CASSQYSMASGDT. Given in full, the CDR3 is CASSQYSMASGDTQYF.